These T cell receptor beta chains were read from a single sample in a study. A single record per CDR3 protein comes from TCRdb applying MiXCR to the 5' RACE reads. Here the sample spans about 9,200 distinct CDR3 sequences, less than 55% being singletons. Sequences were obtained from Tregs sorted from a lymph node. The source is a female donor with breast cancer. The CDR3 runs from the conserved cysteine through the conserved F or W. Clone size is shown for a subset of rows, as once, few, many or a class of expanded clone.

j_gene | v_gene | abundance | CDR3aa
TRBJ2-5 | TRBV9 | - | CASSVGDPRGGTQYF
TRBJ1-6 | TRBV7-2 | - | CASSPRNNSPLHF
TRBJ1-4 | TRBV18 | - | CASSPLPGTNEKLFF
TRBJ2-2 | TRBV20-1 | - | CSAMAGTGEPFF
TRBJ2-7 | TRBV6-5 | - | CASAPLGRGDAYEQYF
TRBJ2-2 | TRBV20-1 | few | CSARDFRVPNTGELFF
TRBJ2-3 | TRBV5-4 | once | CASSLGGAQYF
TRBJ2-3 | TRBV4-3 | - | CASSQVEGGGANTQYF
TRBJ2-4 | TRBV30 | few | CALGAKNIQYF
TRBJ2-1 | TRBV29-1 | few | CSGDTGTSGSSEQFF
TRBJ1-1 | TRBV6-2/TRBV6-3 | few | CASSSHRRGEAFF
TRBJ2-2 | TRBV7-6 | - | CASSPTSLNTGELFF
TRBJ1-1 | TRBV28 | - | CASTKAGANEAFF
TRBJ1-2 | TRBV5-1 | once | CASSLMSSTHGYTF
TRBJ2-1 | TRBV4-1 | - | CASSQQDLLAGASNEQFF
TRBJ2-4 | TRBV6-5 | - | CASSSGTFGGDIQYF
TRBJ2-3 | TRBV4-3 | - | CASSQGLRRSTDTQYF